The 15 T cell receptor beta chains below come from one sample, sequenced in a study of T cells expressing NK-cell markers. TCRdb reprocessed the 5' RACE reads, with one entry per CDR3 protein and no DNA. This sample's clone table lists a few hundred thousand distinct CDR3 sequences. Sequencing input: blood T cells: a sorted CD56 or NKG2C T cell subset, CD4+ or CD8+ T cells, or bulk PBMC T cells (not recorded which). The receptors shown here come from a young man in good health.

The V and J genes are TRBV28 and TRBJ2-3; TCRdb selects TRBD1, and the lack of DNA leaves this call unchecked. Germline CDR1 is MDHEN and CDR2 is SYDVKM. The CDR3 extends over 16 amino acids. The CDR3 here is CASSSQQGLGTDTQYF.

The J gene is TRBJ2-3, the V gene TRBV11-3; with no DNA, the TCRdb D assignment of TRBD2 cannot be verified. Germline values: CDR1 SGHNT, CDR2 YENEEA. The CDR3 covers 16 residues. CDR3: CASSRGFASSTDTQYF.

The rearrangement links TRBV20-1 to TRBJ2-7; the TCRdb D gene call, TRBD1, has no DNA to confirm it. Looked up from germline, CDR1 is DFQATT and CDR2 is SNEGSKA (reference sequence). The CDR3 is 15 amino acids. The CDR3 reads CSARAGGTPGYEQYF.

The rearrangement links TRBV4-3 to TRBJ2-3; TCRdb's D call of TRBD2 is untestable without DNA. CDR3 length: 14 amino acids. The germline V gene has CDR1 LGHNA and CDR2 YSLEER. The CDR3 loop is CASSQAITGREQYF.

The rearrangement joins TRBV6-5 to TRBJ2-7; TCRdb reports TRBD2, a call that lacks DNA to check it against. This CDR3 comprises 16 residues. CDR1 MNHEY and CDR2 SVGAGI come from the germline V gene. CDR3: CASSYSYASGSHEQYF.

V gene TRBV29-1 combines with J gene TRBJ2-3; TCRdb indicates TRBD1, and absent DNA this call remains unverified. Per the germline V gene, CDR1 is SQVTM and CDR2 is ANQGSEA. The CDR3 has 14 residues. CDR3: CSVLPGLAADTQYF.

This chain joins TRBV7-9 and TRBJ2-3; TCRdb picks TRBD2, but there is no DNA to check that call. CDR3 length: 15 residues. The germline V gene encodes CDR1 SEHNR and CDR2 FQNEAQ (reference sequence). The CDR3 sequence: CASATSGSVADTQYF.

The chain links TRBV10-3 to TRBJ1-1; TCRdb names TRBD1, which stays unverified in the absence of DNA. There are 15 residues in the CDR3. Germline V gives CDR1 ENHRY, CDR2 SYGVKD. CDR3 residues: CAISESWTGAFEAFF.

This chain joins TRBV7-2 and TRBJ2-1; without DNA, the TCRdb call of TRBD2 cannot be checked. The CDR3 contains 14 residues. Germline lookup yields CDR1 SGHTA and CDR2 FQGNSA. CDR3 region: CASSPRIPPNEQFF.

The CDR3 reads CASSQDGVVGANVLTF. The chain has TRBV4-3 and TRBJ2-6. CDR1 and CDR2 from the germline V gene are LGHNA and YSLEER. The CDR3 loop spans 16 amino acids.

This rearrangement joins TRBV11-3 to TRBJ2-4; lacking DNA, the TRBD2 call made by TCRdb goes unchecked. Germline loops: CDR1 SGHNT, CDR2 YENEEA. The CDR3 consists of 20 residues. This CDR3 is CASSLGGTSGSLGAKNIQYF. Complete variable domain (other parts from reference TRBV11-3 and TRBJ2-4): EAGVVQSPRYKIIEKKQPVAFWCNPISGHNTLYWYLQNLGQGPELLIRYENEEAVDDSQLPKDRFSAERLKGVDSTLKIQPAELGDSAVYLCASSLGGTSGSLGAKNIQYFGAGTRLSVL.

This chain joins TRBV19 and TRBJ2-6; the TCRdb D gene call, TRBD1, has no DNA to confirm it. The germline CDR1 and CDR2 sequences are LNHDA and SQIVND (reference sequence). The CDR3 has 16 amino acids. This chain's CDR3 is CASSIGSWDGANVLTF.

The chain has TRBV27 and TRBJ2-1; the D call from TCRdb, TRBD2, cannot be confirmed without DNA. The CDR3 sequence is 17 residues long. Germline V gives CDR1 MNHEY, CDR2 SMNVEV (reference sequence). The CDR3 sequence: CASSLVPSDSIDNEQFF.

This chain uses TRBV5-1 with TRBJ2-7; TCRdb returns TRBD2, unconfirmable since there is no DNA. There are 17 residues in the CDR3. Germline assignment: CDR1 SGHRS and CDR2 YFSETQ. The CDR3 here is CASSVNPGLADIYEQYF.

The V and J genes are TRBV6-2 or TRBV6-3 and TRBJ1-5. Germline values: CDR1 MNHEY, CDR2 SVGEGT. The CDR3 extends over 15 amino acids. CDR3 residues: CASSYKSYSNQPQHF.